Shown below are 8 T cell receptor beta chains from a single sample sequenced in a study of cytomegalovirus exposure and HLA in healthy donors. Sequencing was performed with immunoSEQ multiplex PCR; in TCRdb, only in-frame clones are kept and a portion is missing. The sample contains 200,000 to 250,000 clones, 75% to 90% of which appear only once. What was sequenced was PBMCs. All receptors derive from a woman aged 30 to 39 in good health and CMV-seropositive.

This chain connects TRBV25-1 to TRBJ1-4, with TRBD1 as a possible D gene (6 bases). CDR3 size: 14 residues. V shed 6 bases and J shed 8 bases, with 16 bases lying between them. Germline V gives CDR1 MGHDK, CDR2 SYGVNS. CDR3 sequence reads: CASSLPGGREKLFF. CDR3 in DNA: TGTGCCAGCAGCCTCCCCGGGGGGCGGGAAAAACTGTTTTTT.

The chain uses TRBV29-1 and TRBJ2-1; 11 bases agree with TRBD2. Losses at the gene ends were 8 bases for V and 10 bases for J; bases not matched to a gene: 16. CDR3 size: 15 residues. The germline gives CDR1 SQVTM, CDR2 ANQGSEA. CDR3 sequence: CSIGLAGPTRGEQFF. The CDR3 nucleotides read TGCAGCATCGGACTAGCGGGCCCCACTCGGGGAGAGCAGTTCTTC.

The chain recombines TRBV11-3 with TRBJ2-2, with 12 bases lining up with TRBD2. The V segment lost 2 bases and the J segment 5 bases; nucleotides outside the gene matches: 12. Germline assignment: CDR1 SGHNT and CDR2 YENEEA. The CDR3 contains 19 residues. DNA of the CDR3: TGTGCCAGCAGCTTATTTTCGACTAGCGGGAGCACGCAAACCGGGGAGCTGTTTTTT. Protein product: CASSLFSTSGSTQTGELFF.

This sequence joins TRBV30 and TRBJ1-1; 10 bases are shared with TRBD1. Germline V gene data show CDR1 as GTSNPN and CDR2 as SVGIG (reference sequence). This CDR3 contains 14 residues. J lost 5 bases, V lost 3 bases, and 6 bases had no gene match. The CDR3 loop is CAWRRQGAGTEAFF. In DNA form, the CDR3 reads TGTGCCTGGAGGAGACAGGGGGCGGGAACTGAAGCTTTCTTT.

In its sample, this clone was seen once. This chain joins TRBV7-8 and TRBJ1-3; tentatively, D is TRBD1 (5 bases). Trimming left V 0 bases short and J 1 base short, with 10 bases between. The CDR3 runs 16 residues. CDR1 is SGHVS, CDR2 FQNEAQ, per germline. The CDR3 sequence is CASSLAGGESGNTIYF. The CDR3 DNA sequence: TGTGCCAGCAGCTTAGCGGGGGGGGAGTCTGGAAACACCATATATTTT.

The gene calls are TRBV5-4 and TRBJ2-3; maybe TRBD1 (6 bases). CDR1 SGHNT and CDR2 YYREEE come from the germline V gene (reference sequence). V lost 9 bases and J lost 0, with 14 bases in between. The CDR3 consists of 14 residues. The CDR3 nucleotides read TGTGCCAACCACAGGGATCGAAGCACAGATACGCAGTATTTT. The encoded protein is CANHRDRSTDTQYF.

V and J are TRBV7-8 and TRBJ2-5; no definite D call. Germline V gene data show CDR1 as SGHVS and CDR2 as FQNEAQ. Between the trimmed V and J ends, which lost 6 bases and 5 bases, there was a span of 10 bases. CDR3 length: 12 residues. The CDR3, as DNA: TGTGCCAGCAGGGTCCTTGGGGAGACCCAGTACTTC. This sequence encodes CASRVLGETQYF. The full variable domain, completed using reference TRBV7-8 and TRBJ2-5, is GAGVSQSPRYKVAKRGQDVALRCDPISGHVSLFWYQQALGQGPEFLTYFQNEAQLDKSGLPSDRFFAERPEGSVSTLKIQRTQQEDSAVYLCASRVLGETQYFGPGTRLLVL.

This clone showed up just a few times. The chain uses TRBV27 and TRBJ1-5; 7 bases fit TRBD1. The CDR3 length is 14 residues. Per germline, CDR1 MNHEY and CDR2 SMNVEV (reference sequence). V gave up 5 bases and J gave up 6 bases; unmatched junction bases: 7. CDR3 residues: CASSRQGDGQPQHF. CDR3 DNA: TGTGCCAGCAGTCGACAGGGCGACGGTCAGCCCCAGCATTTT.